The rows below give T cell receptor beta chains drawn from one sample of a study of T cells after posttransplantation cyclophosphamide. The assay was immunoSEQ multiplex PCR, and TCRdb's table has in-frame clones only and misses some. The sample lists tens of thousands of clones; roughly 67% were seen once. The sequenced sample consisted of memory CD4+ T cells sorted from PBMCs. The receptors stem from a woman aged 60-70 years in good health, CMV-negative, and a related stem cell transplant donor. CDR3s include the opening cysteine and the closing phenylalanine or tryptophan. A D gene is named only where the DNA matches it firmly. Some rows mark clone size as missing; the rest say once, few, many or name a class of expanded clone.

TRBJ2-2	TRBD2	.	16	TRBV5-6	TGTGCCAGCAGCCTGACTAGCGGGGGGCGGACCGGGGAGCTGTTTTTT	CASSLTSGGRTGELFF
TRBJ2-3	.	.	15	TRBV7-9	TGTGCCAGCAGCTTAACAGGAGTAAGCACAGATACGCAGTATTTT	CASSLTGVSTDTQYF
TRBJ2-7	TRBD1	.	14	TRBV28	TGTGCCAGCAGGTCTTGGACAGGGGGCTGGGAGCAGTACTTC	CASRSWTGGWEQYF
TRBJ2-5	TRBD2	once	16	TRBV7-2	TGTGCCAGCAGCCCACTAGCGGGAGGAAGCCAAGAGACCCAGTACTTC	CASSPLAGGSQETQYF
TRBJ1-1	TRBD1	.	18	TRBV7-3	TGTGCCAGCAGCTTAATGGGACAGGGGGGCTATTTCGATACTGAAGCTTTCTTT	CASSLMGQGGYFDTEAFF
TRBJ2-7	.	.	13	TRBV5-1	TGCGCCAGCCGCCGGACGGGGACCTACGAGCAGTACTTC	CASRRTGTYEQYF
TRBJ1-2	.	.	14	TRBV9	TGTGCCAGCAGCGTAGGGGTAGGGGTTTATGGCTACACCTTC	CASSVGVGVYGYTF
TRBJ1-5	TRBD1	.	16	TRBV7-8	TGTGCCAGCAGCTTAGGAGACAGGGGAAAAGGGCAGCCCCAGCATTTT	CASSLGDRGKGQPQHF
TRBJ2-2	.	.	13	TRBV11-1	TGTGCCAGCAGCTTAGCCGGGGCCGGGGAGCTGTTTTTT	CASSLAGAGELFF
TRBJ2-7	.	.	13	TRBV11-2	TGTGCCAGCAGCTTAGAGGCAGGGGTCGAGCAGTACTTC	CASSLEAGVEQYF
TRBJ2-5	TRBD2	.	16	TRBV9	TGTGCCAGCAGCTTAAGACCTAGCGGGGGAAAAGAGACCCAGTACTTC	CASSLRPSGGKETQYF
TRBJ1-1	.	.	15	TRBV7-2	TGTGCCAGCAGCCGAGGGGGGGCAGGAAACACTGAAGCTTTCTTT	CASSRGGAGNTEAFF
TRBJ1-4	TRBD1	.	16	TRBV28	TGTGCCAGCAGTACTATTAGGGGGCGAGGATGGGAAAAACTGTTTTTT	CASSTIRGRGWEKLFF
TRBJ2-7	TRBD1	few	15	TRBV6-1	TGTGCCAGCAACTCACAGGGGCGAAGGTCCTACGAGCAGTACTTC	CASNSQGRRSYEQYF
TRBJ1-5	.	.	14	TRBV7-2	TGTGCCAGCTCCCCACAGGGTTTGGGGCAGCCCCAGCATTTT	CASSPQGLGQPQHF
TRBJ2-2	TRBD2	.	15	TRBV7-2	TGTGCCAGCAGCTCTAGCGGGAGACGGGCCGGGGAGCTGTTTTTT	CASSSSGRRAGELFF
TRBJ2-2	TRBD1	few	16	TRBV7-9	TGTGCCAGCAGCTCGTACCGGGACAGGAACACCGGGGAGCTGTTTTTT	CASSSYRDRNTGELFF
TRBJ2-5	TRBD1	once	17	TRBV16	TGTGCCAGCAGCCATTTCGGAACAGGGGGCATCCAAGAGACCCAGTACTTC	CASSHFGTGGIQETQYF
TRBJ1-2	.	.	13	TRBV7-9	TGTGCCAGCCGGGCAGGGAATGTCTATGGCTACACCTTC	CASRAGNVYGYTF
TRBJ1-1	.	.	15	TRBV28	TGTGCCAGCAGTTTATTAAACAGGAGGAACACTGAAGCTTTCTTT	CASSLLNRRNTEAFF
TRBJ1-2	.	.	13	TRBV6-6	TGTGCCAGCGGGGTGGGGCGGAACTATGGCTACACCTTC	CASGVGRNYGYTF
TRBJ1-5	.	.	14	TRBV6-1	TGTGCCAGCAGTGATTCGACAATCAATCAGCCCCAGCATTTT	CASSDSTINQPQHF
TRBJ2-3	TRBD1	.	17	TRBV5-4	TGTGCCAGCAGCTTCCTGACAGGGGGCGAAGTTGGAGATACGCAGTATTTT	CASSFLTGGEVGDTQYF
TRBJ1-2	.	.	15	TRBV19	TGTGCCAGTAGTACCCAGAGGAAAGCATTCTATGGCTACACCTTC	CASSTQRKAFYGYTF
TRBJ1-1	.	once	13	TRBV18	TGTGCCAGCTCACTAGGACAGAACACTGAAGCTTTCTTT	CASSLGQNTEAFF
TRBJ2-7	.	.	17	TRBV5-6	TGTGCCAGCAGCTTGTTGGGTACGGCAAGGAGCTCCTACGAGCAGTACTTC	CASSLLGTARSSYEQYF
TRBJ2-7	TRBD2	.	15	TRBV4-1	TGCGCCAGCAGCCAAGGGGGACTAGCGTCATACGAGCAGTACTTC	CASSQGGLASYEQYF
TRBJ1-5	.	few	14	TRBV2	TGTGCCAGCAGTGAATATTTTAGCAATCAGCCCCAGCATTTT	CASSEYFSNQPQHF
TRBJ1-2	.	.	14	TRBV18	TGTGCCAGCTCACCACAGTGGGGGCAAAATGACTACACCTTC	CASSPQWGQNDYTF
TRBJ1-4	.	few	15	TRBV6-6	TGTGCCAGCAGACTGGACAGCCGAAGGGGGGAAAAACTGTTTTTT	CASRLDSRRGEKLFF
TRBJ2-2	TRBD2	.	14	TRBV7-2	TGTGCCAGCAAAGCTTTTAGCGGGACCGGGGAGCTGTTTTTT	CASKAFSGTGELFF